The 8 T cell receptor beta chains presented below share a single source sample, sequenced in a study of blood T cell repertoires in COVID-19. The data were produced by immunoSEQ multiplex PCR, yet TCRdb's version contains in-frame clones alone and is incomplete. The data show 220,000 or so clones, approximately 81% seen once. The sample was peripheral blood. These receptors all come from a man between 45 and 60 years old who had recovered from COVID-19.

The V call is TRBV24-1, the J call TRBJ1-5; D unclear. Germline V lookup: CDR1 KGHDR, CDR2 SFDVKD. The CDR3 runs to 14 residues. Trimming took 6 bases from V and 0 from J, leaving 8 bases between them. CDR3 nucleotides: TGTGCCACCAGTTCGTCGGGTAGCAATCAGCCCCAGCATTTT. This translates into CATSSSGSNQPQHF.

The V gene is TRBV5-1, the J gene TRBJ2-7, with 9 nucleotides matching TRBD1. This CDR3 is 15 amino acids long. V was pared by 4 bases and J by 4 bases, with 9 bases of the junction left unmatched. Germline V gene sequence: CDR1 SGHRS, CDR2 YFSETQ. CDR3 sequence reads: CASSLWTGVMYEQYF. In nucleotides, the CDR3 is TGCGCCAGCAGCCTCTGGACAGGGGTGATGTACGAGCAGTACTTC.

This rearrangement joins TRBV28 to TRBJ2-1; D is perhaps TRBD1 (5 bases). CDR1 MDHEN and CDR2 SYDVKM come from the germline V gene. V lost 6 bases and J lost 6, with 15 bases in between. CDR3 length: 14 residues. The CDR3 coding sequence is TGTGCCAGCAGGGTCCCGAAGGGGCTCAATGAGCAGTTCTTC. Residues: CASRVPKGLNEQFF.

V gene TRBV24-1 combines with J gene TRBJ1-2; D remains unclear. The CDR3 sequence is 11 residues long. Germline V gives CDR1 KGHDR, CDR2 SFDVKD. Trimming removed 3 bases at V and 9 bases at J, with 7 bases between. CDR3 coding DNA: TGTGCCACCAGTGATGCCGACAGCTACACCTTC. It encodes CATSDADSYTF.

The gene calls are TRBV7-9 and TRBJ2-1, with 9 bases identical to TRBD2. The length of the CDR3 is 16 residues. J was trimmed by 6 bases and V by 1 base; bases with no gene match: 7. Germline V gives CDR1 SEHNR, CDR2 FQNEAQ (reference sequence). CDR3 loop: CASSLGGLAEFNEQFF. The CDR3 bases are TGTGCCAGCAGCTTAGGGGGACTAGCTGAATTCAATGAGCAGTTCTTC.

The chain has TRBV5-4 and TRBJ2-1, with D tentatively TRBD1 (5 bases). V dropped 3 bases and J dropped 0 bases, with 13 bases sitting between them. The CDR3 runs 16 residues. Germline loops: CDR1 SGHNT, CDR2 YYREEE (reference sequence). The CDR3 nucleotides read TGTGCCAGCAGCTCGCCACAGGAAAGCTCCTACAATGAGCAGTTCTTC. It specifies CASSSPQESSYNEQFF.

V and J are TRBV13 and TRBJ2-3; TRBD1 agrees at 7 bases. With 4 bases clipped from V and 5 bases from J, the junction kept 6 bases outside the gene matches. Germline CDR1 PRHDT, CDR2 FYEKMQ (reference sequence). The CDR3 runs to 14 residues. DNA for the CDR3: TGTGCCAGCAGCTCGAGGGGGCCCGGAGATACGCAGTATTTT. It yields the protein CASSSRGPGDTQYF.

The gene calls are TRBV9 and TRBJ2-1, with 7 positions matching TRBD2. This CDR3 contains 16 residues. V gave up 1 base and J gave up 6 bases; unmatched junction bases: 10. From germline, CDR1 is SGDLS and CDR2 YYNGEE. The CDR3, as DNA: TGTGCCAGCAGCGTACTGAGGGCGGGAGCCCTCAATGAGCAGTTCTTC. Encoded protein: CASSVLRAGALNEQFF.